This T cell receptor (beta chain) was captured by sequencing in a study of identical twins. Points on this clonotype: The antigen is undetermined.

cDNA carried unique molecular identifiers, and a universal primer site was added by template switching. TCRdb reanalysed the 5' RACE reads using MiXCR and keeps one entry per CDR3 protein. The top ten clones hold 5.1% of a sample with under 250,000 distinct CDR3 sequences, roughly a tenth of them seen once. CDR1 is KGHDR, CDR2 SFDVKD, per germline. Unmatched junction bases numbered 7, after V lost 3 bases and J lost 8 bases. This CDR3 region has 15 residues. Study-wide results and caveats: Those out-of-frame alpha sequences shared by twins showed an excess of low generation probability.

Sequenced sample: memory (CD45RO+) T cells sorted from blood. The chain employs TRBV24-1 and TRBJ2-1, with 9 bases that match TRBD1. The receptor was derived from a woman aged 18-35 years in good health. CDR3 amino acids: CATSDTGQGSDEQFF. The CDR3 nucleotides read TGTGCCACCAGTGATACAGGACAGGGGTCCGATGAGCAGTTCTTC.